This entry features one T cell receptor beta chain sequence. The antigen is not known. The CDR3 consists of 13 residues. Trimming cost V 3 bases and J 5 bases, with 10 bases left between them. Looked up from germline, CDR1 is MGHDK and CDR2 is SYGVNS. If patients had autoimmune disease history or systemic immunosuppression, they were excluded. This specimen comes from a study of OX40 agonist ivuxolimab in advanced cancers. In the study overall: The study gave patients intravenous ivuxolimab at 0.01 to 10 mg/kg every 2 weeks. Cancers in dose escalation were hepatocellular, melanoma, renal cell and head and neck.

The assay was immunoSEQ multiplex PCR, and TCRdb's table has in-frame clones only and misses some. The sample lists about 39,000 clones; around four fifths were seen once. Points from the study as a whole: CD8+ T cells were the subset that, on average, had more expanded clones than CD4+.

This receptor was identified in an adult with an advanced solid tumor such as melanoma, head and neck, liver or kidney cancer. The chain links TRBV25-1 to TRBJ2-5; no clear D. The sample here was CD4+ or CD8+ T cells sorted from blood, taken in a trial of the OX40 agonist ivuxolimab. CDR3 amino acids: CASSDLSGETQYF. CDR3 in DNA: TGTGCCAGCAGTGATTTGTCCGGCGAGACCCAGTACTTC. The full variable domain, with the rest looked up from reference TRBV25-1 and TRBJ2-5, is EADIYQTPRYLVIGTGKKITLECSQTMGHDKMYWYQQDPGMELHLIHYSYGVNSTEKGDLSSESTVSRIRTEHFPLTLESARPSHTSQYLCASSDLSGETQYFGPGTRLLVL.